This T cell receptor beta chain was documented in a study of blood T cells in healthy people across ages. Study-level background: Template switching recovered approximately one barcoded beta molecule for every two T cells.

A remark on this clonotype: The antigen is undetermined.

Isolated per sample were at least 6 million PBMCs. Combining a sample-barcoded 5' primer with a J-beta primer mix, a second PCR ran for roughly 7 to 12 cycles. A minimum of 3 million CDR3-containing paired-end reads was obtained for each sample. TCRdb fed the 5' RACE reads into MiXCR, producing one record per CDR3 protein. The data contain just under 900,000 distinct CDR3 sequences, around 30% of them singletons. Whole-study findings and limits: It was held that the diversity estimates obtained from one million T cells were underestimates.

This clonotype was obtained from a woman aged 80 or older in good health. Sequenced material: blood.

The CDR3, as DNA: TGTGCCAGCAGTTACTCGAGTCCCCCCGGGGGCTACACCTTC. Translating gives CASSYSSPPGGYTF. The chain uses TRBV6-5 and TRBJ1-2; no clear D gene. CDR1 is MNHEY and CDR2 is SVGAGI in the germline V gene. Trimming took off 0 bases at V and 8 bases at J, with 13 bases between the two ends. The CDR3 runs to 14 residues.